A selection of T cell receptor beta chains follows, all from one sample in a study of beta chain features in type 1 diabetes. Using immunoSEQ multiplex PCR, the repertoire was profiled, and TCRdb retains in-frame clones only, with some absent. The table has 150,000 or so clones, about 50% seen once. The sample was Tregs from blood. The origin of the receptors is a man younger than 35 in good health. Each CDR3 is given with its conserved first and last residue. A D gene is named only where the DNA matches it firmly. Clone size is not always given. Where it is, it says once, few, many or a class for expanded clones.

CDR3 protein: CASSQDGIYGYTF; CDR3 DNA: TGTGCCAGCAGCCAAGACGGGATCTATGGCTACACCTTC; V gene: TRBV4-2; D gene: -; J gene: TRBJ1-2; clone size: few
CDR3 protein: CASSPGTIEQFF; CDR3 DNA: TGTGCCAGCTCACCCGGGACTATAGAGCAGTTCTTC; V gene: TRBV18; D gene: TRBD2; J gene: TRBJ2-1; clone size: -
CDR3 protein: CASRLAGGSYNEQFF; CDR3 DNA: TGTGCCAGCAGACTAGCGGGGGGCTCCTACAATGAGCAGTTCTTC; V gene: TRBV6-5; D gene: TRBD2; J gene: TRBJ2-1; clone size: -
CDR3 protein: CASSQLGEDETQYF; CDR3 DNA: TGTGCCAGCAGCCAACTAGGGGAAGATGAGACCCAGTACTTC; V gene: TRBV14; D gene: -; J gene: TRBJ2-5; clone size: -
CDR3 protein: CASSFLGGGAYEQYF; CDR3 DNA: TGTGCCAGCAGCTTCCTCGGCGGGGGGGCGTACGAGCAGTACTTC; V gene: TRBV7-2; D gene: TRBD2; J gene: TRBJ2-7; clone size: few
CDR3 protein: CASSLTVNNEQFF; CDR3 DNA: TGCGCCAGCAGCTTGACAGTCAACAATGAGCAGTTCTTC; V gene: TRBV5-1; D gene: -; J gene: TRBJ2-1; clone size: -
CDR3 protein: CASSSLSYEQYF; CDR3 DNA: TGTGCCAGCAGCTCCCTTTCCTACGAGCAGTACTTC; V gene: TRBV7-3; D gene: -; J gene: TRBJ2-7; clone size: -
CDR3 protein: CASSLAWVAGGEQYF; CDR3 DNA: TGTGCCAGCAGCTTAGCGTGGGTAGCGGGAGGGGAGCAGTACTTC; V gene: TRBV7-2; D gene: TRBD2; J gene: TRBJ2-7; clone size: -
CDR3 protein: CASSPRGAQPQHF; CDR3 DNA: TGTGCCAGCAGTCCCCGGGGGGCTCAGCCCCAGCATTTT; V gene: TRBV6-6; D gene: -; J gene: TRBJ1-5; clone size: few
CDR3 protein: CASSIGTSGRRETQYF; CDR3 DNA: TGTGCCAGCAGTATTGGGACTAGCGGGAGGAGAGAGACCCAGTACTTC; V gene: TRBV27; D gene: TRBD2; J gene: TRBJ2-5; clone size: few
CDR3 protein: CATSRYSTSGQETQYF; CDR3 DNA: TGTGCCACCAGCAGGTATTCAACTAGCGGCCAAGAGACCCAGTACTTC; V gene: TRBV15; D gene: TRBD2; J gene: TRBJ2-5; clone size: -
CDR3 protein: CASSSYTSSQTQYF; CDR3 DNA: TGTGCCAGCAGCTCCTATACTAGCAGCCAGACCCAGTACTTC; V gene: TRBV7-9; D gene: -; J gene: TRBJ2-5; clone size: -
CDR3 protein: CASSLLAGLGDTQYF; CDR3 DNA: TGTGCCAGCAGTCTACTAGCGGGGCTCGGCGATACGCAGTATTTT; V gene: TRBV28; D gene: TRBD2; J gene: TRBJ2-3; clone size: once
CDR3 protein: CASSPDSAGANVLTF; CDR3 DNA: TGTGCCAGCAGCCCCGACAGTGCTGGGGCCAACGTCCTGACTTTC; V gene: TRBV11-2; D gene: -; J gene: TRBJ2-6; clone size: -
CDR3 protein: CASSWTGGYTDTQYF; CDR3 DNA: TGTGCCAGCAGTTGGACAGGGGGATACACAGATACGCAGTATTTT; V gene: TRBV6-5; D gene: TRBD1; J gene: TRBJ2-3; clone size: -
CDR3 protein: CASNRVGSPLHF; CDR3 DNA: TGTGCCAGCAACAGGGTTGGCTCACCCCTCCACTTT; V gene: TRBV28; D gene: -; J gene: TRBJ1-6; clone size: -
CDR3 protein: CASRRDSGYGYTF; CDR3 DNA: TGTGCCAGTAGGAGGGACAGCGGCTATGGCTACACCTTC; V gene: TRBV19; D gene: TRBD1; J gene: TRBJ1-2; clone size: -
CDR3 protein: CASSPQGWGSPLHF; CDR3 DNA: TGTGCCAGCTCACCCCAGGGTTGGGGATCCCCCCTCCACTTT; V gene: TRBV18; D gene: -; J gene: TRBJ1-6; clone size: -
CDR3 protein: CASSPPQTGADEQFF; CDR3 DNA: TGCGCCAGCAGCCCGCCCCAGACAGGGGCCGATGAGCAGTTCTTC; V gene: TRBV5-1; D gene: TRBD1; J gene: TRBJ2-1; clone size: few
CDR3 protein: CASSFGHLPSLTF; CDR3 DNA: TGTGCCAGCAGTTTTGGACATCTCCCCAGCCTCACCTTC; V gene: TRBV28; D gene: -; J gene: TRBJ1-2; clone size: -
CDR3 protein: CAISDRQGGTAEAFF; CDR3 DNA: TGTGCCATCAGTGACCGACAGGGGGGTACAGCTGAAGCTTTCTTT; V gene: TRBV10-3; D gene: TRBD1; J gene: TRBJ1-1; clone size: -
CDR3 protein: CASSSPSSTGPNYGYTF; CDR3 DNA: TGTGCCAGCAGCTCCCCTTCTTCGACAGGTCCTAACTATGGCTACACCTTC; V gene: TRBV7-9; D gene: -; J gene: TRBJ1-2; clone size: -
CDR3 protein: CASSPGSYGYTF; CDR3 DNA: TGTGCCAGCAGCCCGGGGTCCTATGGCTACACCTTC; V gene: TRBV7-2; D gene: -; J gene: TRBJ1-2; clone size: few
CDR3 protein: CASTPERRIYGYTF; CDR3 DNA: TGTGCCAGCACCCCCGAAAGGAGAATCTATGGCTACACCTTC; V gene: TRBV11-3; D gene: -; J gene: TRBJ1-2; clone size: -
CDR3 protein: CASSQDLQGNYGYTF; CDR3 DNA: TGCGCCAGCAGCCAAGATCTCCAGGGGAACTATGGCTACACCTTC; V gene: TRBV4-3; D gene: -; J gene: TRBJ1-2; clone size: -
CDR3 protein: CASSWGPPGPNQPQHF; CDR3 DNA: TGCGCCAGCAGCTGGGGCCCTCCAGGGCCGAATCAGCCCCAGCATTTT; V gene: TRBV5-1; D gene: -; J gene: TRBJ1-5; clone size: few
CDR3 protein: CASSLESGPRGPQHF; CDR3 DNA: TGTGCCAGCAGCTTAGAGTCGGGTCCCAGGGGGCCCCAGCATTTT; V gene: TRBV7-9; D gene: -; J gene: TRBJ1-5; clone size: -
CDR3 protein: CASSQALRQVATGELFF; CDR3 DNA: TGTGCCAGCAGCCAAGCCTTGCGACAGGTGGCCACCGGGGAGCTGTTTTTT; V gene: TRBV14; D gene: -; J gene: TRBJ2-2; clone size: few
CDR3 protein: CASSLVTGIYEQYF; CDR3 DNA: TGTGCCAGCAGCTTAGTTACAGGGATCTACGAGCAGTACTTC; V gene: TRBV7-2; D gene: -; J gene: TRBJ2-7; clone size: -
CDR3 protein: CASSEGSNQPQHF; CDR3 DNA: TGTGCCAGCAGTGAGGGCAGCAATCAGCCCCAGCATTTT; V gene: TRBV2; D gene: -; J gene: TRBJ1-5; clone size: few
CDR3 protein: CASSRQGIYEQYF; CDR3 DNA: TGCGCCAGCAGCCGACAGGGGATCTACGAGCAGTACTTC; V gene: TRBV5-1; D gene: TRBD1; J gene: TRBJ2-7; clone size: -
CDR3 protein: CASRAGQVGTDTQYF; CDR3 DNA: TGTGCCAGCAGAGCGGGACAGGTGGGCACAGATACGCAGTATTTT; V gene: TRBV2; D gene: -; J gene: TRBJ2-3; clone size: -
CDR3 protein: CASSFTGPTGELFF; CDR3 DNA: TGTGCCAGCAGCTTTACAGGGCCCACCGGGGAGCTGTTTTTT; V gene: TRBV5-4; D gene: -; J gene: TRBJ2-2; clone size: -
CDR3 protein: CASSEYGEQYF; CDR3 DNA: TGTGCCAGCAGTGAATACGGGGAGCAGTACTTC; V gene: TRBV25-1; D gene: -; J gene: TRBJ2-7; clone size: few
CDR3 protein: CASSQLGGRQDTQYF; CDR3 DNA: TGTGCCAGCAGTCAGCTTGGCGGGAGACAAGATACGCAGTATTTT; V gene: TRBV9; D gene: TRBD2; J gene: TRBJ2-3; clone size: -
CDR3 protein: CASSRQGYSTDTQYF; CDR3 DNA: TGTGCCAGCAGTCGCCAGGGATACAGCACAGATACGCAGTATTTT; V gene: TRBV28; D gene: -; J gene: TRBJ2-3; clone size: -
CDR3 protein: CASSIGAGVSDTQYF; CDR3 DNA: TGTGCCAGTAGTATCGGAGCGGGAGTGTCGGATACGCAGTATTTT; V gene: TRBV19; D gene: TRBD2; J gene: TRBJ2-3; clone size: -
CDR3 protein: CASRPDRSYNEQFF; CDR3 DNA: TGTGCCAGCAGACCGGACAGGAGCTACAATGAGCAGTTCTTC; V gene: TRBV28; D gene: TRBD1; J gene: TRBJ2-1; clone size: -
CDR3 protein: CATSRGGTIKDEKLFF; CDR3 DNA: TGTGCCACCAGCAGAGGCGGGACCATAAAGGATGAAAAACTGTTTTTT; V gene: TRBV15; D gene: -; J gene: TRBJ1-4; clone size: -
CDR3 protein: CAISARGGEAEAFF; CDR3 DNA: TGTGCCATCAGCGCGAGGGGAGGGGAGGCTGAAGCTTTCTTT; V gene: TRBV10-3; D gene: -; J gene: TRBJ1-1; clone size: -
CDR3 protein: CASSRRTGTNTEAFF; CDR3 DNA: TGTGCCAGCAGCAGGAGGACAGGGACGAACACTGAAGCTTTCTTT; V gene: TRBV7-9; D gene: TRBD1; J gene: TRBJ1-1; clone size: -
CDR3 protein: CASSLGGNTGELFF; CDR3 DNA: TGTGCCAGCAGCTTGGGGGGTAACACCGGGGAGCTGTTTTTT; V gene: TRBV7-9; D gene: -; J gene: TRBJ2-2; clone size: few
CDR3 protein: CASSFVTGGYYGYTF; CDR3 DNA: TGTGCCAGCAGTTTTGTTACAGGGGGATACTATGGCTACACCTTC; V gene: TRBV28; D gene: TRBD1; J gene: TRBJ1-2; clone size: -
CDR3 protein: CATSRGGRDRLYGYTF; CDR3 DNA: TGTGCCACCAGCAGAGGTGGTCGGGACAGGCTTTATGGCTACACCTTC; V gene: TRBV15; D gene: TRBD1; J gene: TRBJ1-2; clone size: -
CDR3 protein: CASSQGLAGGVQETQYF; CDR3 DNA: TGTGCCAGCAGCCAGGGCCTAGCGGGGGGGGTCCAAGAGACCCAGTACTTC; V gene: TRBV4-2; D gene: TRBD2; J gene: TRBJ2-5; clone size: -
CDR3 protein: CASSPPGRTGSYEQYF; CDR3 DNA: TGTGCCAGCTCACCACCGGGGAGGACAGGATCCTACGAGCAGTACTTC; V gene: TRBV18; D gene: -; J gene: TRBJ2-7; clone size: -